The entry below describes one T cell receptor (beta chain). There are many counts of this clonotype. The clone's antigen remains unknown. Base qualities are not at hand, and no much larger clone is one base apart. The sequencer listed for this sample is Illumina HiSeq 2000. Multiplex PCR amplification was used to build the TCR beta chain libraries. High-throughput sequencing was used to analyze the amplified TCR beta chain products. Using fastp at Q25 and MiXCR, TCRdb reprocessed the public reads and kept productive beta chains. Each CDR3 protein appears once, grouped with its most common genes and DNA. The sample table records around 140,000 distinct CDR3 sequences; approximately 20% of these occur just once. Just over 2.5% of the sample comes from the top ten. The sample originates from a study of breast tumors, draining lymph nodes, adjacent tissues (dated by TCRdb to the mid-2010s). At the level of the whole study: In breast cancer patients, the study compared the TCR beta repertoires of tumor, adjacent nontumor tissue and axillary lymph nodes. The study aimed to assess the relationships and possible T-cell exchange between tumor, surrounding tissue and draining lymph node repertoires in human breast cancer.

Study-wide conclusions, independent of this receptor: Tumor and nontumor tissue repertoires were significantly more similar in luminal-like than in basal-like breast cancer. The data were considered consistent with most tumor T cells being derived from the lymph node and subsequently expanding within tumor tissue. Tumors showed preferential V and J gene usage, and their T-cell repertoire diversity fell below that of lymph nodes yet above that of nontumor tissue. Rather than being directly demonstrated, the conclusion that tumor T cells originate in lymph nodes was presented as consistent with a hypothesis.

The CDR3 covers 12 residues, taking in both the cysteine and the phenylalanine. This entry keeps only the CDR3 DNA: 36 bases, framed from base 1. V and J are truncated by 6 bases and 1 base respectively, leaving an intervening sequence of 5 bases. Lymph node samples were obtained from the axillary draining lymph nodes of breast cancer patients. This chain is built from TRBV12-3 or TRBV12-4 and TRBJ2-3; the D gene is unclear. The clonotype originates from a female donor with breast cancer. Some clones in this sample may be carry-over from other donors' samples. The source material was axillary lymph node tissue. The DNA sequence is TGTGCCAGCAGGTGGGGCACAGATACGCAGTATTTT. It translates to CASRWGTDTQYF.